This T cell receptor (beta chain) emerged from a study of OX40 agonist ivuxolimab in advanced cancers. Overall study: With ivuxolimab, an agonistic anti-OX40 (CD134) antibody, patients were treated. Patients were infused with ivuxolimab every 2 weeks at 0.01 to 10 mg/kg. Recorded diagnoses for dose-escalation patients were hepatocellular carcinoma, melanoma, renal cell or head and neck cancer.

Libraries were prepared by immunoSEQ multiplex PCR; TCRdb keeps only in-frame clonotypes and omits some of them. The table records about 46,000 clones, approximately 90% of them present only once. The CDR3 sequence is 11 residues long. V lost 0 bases, J lost 6 bases, and 3 bases lay in between. CDR1 and CDR2 from the germline V gene are SGHVS and FNYEAQ. The chain uses TRBV7-6 and TRBJ2-7; D is uncertain. Sequencing was performed on CD4+ or CD8+ T cells sorted from blood, taken in a trial of the OX40 agonist ivuxolimab. This sequence originates from an adult with an advanced solid tumor such as melanoma, head and neck, liver or kidney cancer. CDR3: CASSLAGEQYF. The CDR3 bases are TGTGCCAGCAGCTTAGCTGGCGAGCAGTACTTC.